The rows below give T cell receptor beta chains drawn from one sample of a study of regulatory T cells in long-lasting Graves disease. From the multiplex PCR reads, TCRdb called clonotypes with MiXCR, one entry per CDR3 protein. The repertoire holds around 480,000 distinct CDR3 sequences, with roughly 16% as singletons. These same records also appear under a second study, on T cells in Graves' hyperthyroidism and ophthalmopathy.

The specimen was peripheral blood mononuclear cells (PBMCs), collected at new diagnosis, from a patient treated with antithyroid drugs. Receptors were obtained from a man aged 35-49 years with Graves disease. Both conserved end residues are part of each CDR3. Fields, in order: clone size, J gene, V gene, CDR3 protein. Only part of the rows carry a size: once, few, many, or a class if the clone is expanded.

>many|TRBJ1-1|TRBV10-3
CAISDPPRDTEAFF
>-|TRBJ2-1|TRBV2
CASSENFEQFF
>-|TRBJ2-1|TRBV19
CASSPVSYNEQFF
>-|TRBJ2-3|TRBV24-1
CATSDQGAKGSTQYF
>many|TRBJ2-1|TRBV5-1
CASRPVPGLGNEQFF
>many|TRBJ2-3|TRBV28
CASRGPGYFRASTDTQYF
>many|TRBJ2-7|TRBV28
CASTDRAYEQYF
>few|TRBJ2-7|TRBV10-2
CASSVAGQSEQYF
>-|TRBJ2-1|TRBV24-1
CATSDSRGTAACQFF
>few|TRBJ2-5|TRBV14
CASSQDLPRVGKTQYF
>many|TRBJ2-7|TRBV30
CAWTGQRDLYEQYF
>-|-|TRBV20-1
CSARDTGRGETQYF
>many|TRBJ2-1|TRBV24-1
CATSDLAGQNEQFF
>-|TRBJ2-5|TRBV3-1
CASSQEPQETQYF
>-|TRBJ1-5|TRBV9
CASSVGTGGNQPQHF
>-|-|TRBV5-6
CASSSGTVTGETQYF
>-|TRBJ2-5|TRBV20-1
CSASPTDSVQETQYF
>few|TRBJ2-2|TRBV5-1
CASSDWTDSNTGELFF
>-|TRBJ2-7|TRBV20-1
CSARDRWQYF
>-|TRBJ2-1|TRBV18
CASSPYSYNEQFF
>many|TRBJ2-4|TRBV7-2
CASSLGKLAGVGNIQYF
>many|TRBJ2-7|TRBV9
CASSVGTTYEQYF
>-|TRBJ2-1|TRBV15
CATSRDSIGRGNNEQFF
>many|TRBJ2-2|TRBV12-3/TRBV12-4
CASSLRRAGELFF
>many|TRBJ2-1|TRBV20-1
CSARDAVSYNEQFF
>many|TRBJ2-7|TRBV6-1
CASSGTSGYEQYF
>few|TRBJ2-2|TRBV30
CAWSTFINRPNTGELFF
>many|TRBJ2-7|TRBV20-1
CSARDFRGTAYEQYF
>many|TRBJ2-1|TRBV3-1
CASSHPPSYNEQFF
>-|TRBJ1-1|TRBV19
CASKRSGGGGTEAFF
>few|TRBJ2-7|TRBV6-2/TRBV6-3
CASSESGGLYDDEQYF
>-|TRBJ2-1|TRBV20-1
CSARDPSGRGNEQFF
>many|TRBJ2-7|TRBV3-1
CASSQGAGAYEQYF
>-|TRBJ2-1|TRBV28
CASVPRDRGRNEQFF
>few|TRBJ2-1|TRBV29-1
CSVLGTSGTYNEQFF
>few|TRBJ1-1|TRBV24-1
CATSGAENTEAFF
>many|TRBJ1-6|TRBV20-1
CSARDPQAPNPPLHF
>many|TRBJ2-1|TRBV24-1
CATSDFTGSNEQFF
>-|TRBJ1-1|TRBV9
CASSASLGVNTEAFF
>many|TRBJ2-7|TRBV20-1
CSASREHEQYF
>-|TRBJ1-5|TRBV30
CAWSVAGMGNQPQHF
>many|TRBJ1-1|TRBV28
CASSPPNTEAFF
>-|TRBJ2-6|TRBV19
CASSIIGGAGANVLTF
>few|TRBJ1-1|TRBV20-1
CSAYRANTEAFF
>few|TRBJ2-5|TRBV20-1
CSARDERGHQETQYF
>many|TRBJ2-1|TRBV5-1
CASSYRPNNEQFF
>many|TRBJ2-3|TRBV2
CASRYPAGAADTQYF
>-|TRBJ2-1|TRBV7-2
CASSLTPGLPLNEQFF
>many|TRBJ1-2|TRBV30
CAWSQGQGYTF
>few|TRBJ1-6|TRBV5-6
CASSLGPRGEYNSPLHF
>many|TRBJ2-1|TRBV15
CATSRVPMGLAGGWWNEQFF
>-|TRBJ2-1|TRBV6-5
CASSYAGSYNEQFF
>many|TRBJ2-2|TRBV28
CASKHPTNTGELFF
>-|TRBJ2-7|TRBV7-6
CASSLIGAGGGEQYF
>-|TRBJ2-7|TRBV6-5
CASSYSASTHEQYF
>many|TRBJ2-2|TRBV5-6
CASSLGPSTDTGELFF
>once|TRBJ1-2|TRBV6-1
CASRPDGNYGYTF